These 22 T cell receptor beta chains were sequenced from one sample in a study of blood T cell repertoires in COVID-19. The table came from immunoSEQ multiplex PCR; TCRdb's copy has only in-frame clones and leaves some out. The sample holds hundreds of thousands of clones; more than 85% are singletons and the top ten take approximately 1.7%. The sample was PBMCs or T cells enriched from blood (not recorded which). The receptors come from a woman in her forties or fifties who had recovered from COVID-19.

J is TRBJ1-1 and V is TRBV5-1; D gene uncertain. Germline V gene data show CDR1 as SGHRS and CDR2 as YFSETQ. The CDR3 has 14 amino acids. V was cut by 1 base and J by 4 bases, with 11 bases left in between. CDR3 sequence reads: CASSLNEIGTEAFF. In nucleotides, the CDR3 is TGCGCCAGCAGCTTGAATGAGATTGGCACTGAAGCTTTCTTT.

The CDR3 region has the DNA TGTGCCAGCAGCTCCCTAGCGGGTCCCTACGAGCAGTACTTC. Its translation: CASSSLAGPYEQYF. The rearrangement uses TRBV7-2 and TRBJ2-7, with 8 bases that match TRBD2. From germline, CDR1 is SGHTA and CDR2 FQGNSA. CDR3 length: 14 residues. The junction had 4 bases not matched to a gene; V was cut back by 4 bases and J by 2 bases.

J is TRBJ1-1 and V is TRBV11-1; D not certain. Germline values: CDR1 SGHAT, CDR2 FQDESV (reference sequence). The CDR3 loop spans 13 amino acids. The V and J ends lost 5 bases and 4 bases respectively, with 11 bases between them. The CDR3 DNA sequence: TGTGCCAGCAGCAAAACAGTACGCACTGAAGCTTTCTTT. Its translation is CASSKTVRTEAFF.

The chain has TRBV19 and TRBJ2-1; 12 bases match TRBD2. The CDR3 extends over 17 amino acids. V shed 3 bases, J shed 6 bases, and the junction held 9 bases outside the gene matches. Germline values: CDR1 LNHDA, CDR2 SQIVND (reference sequence). The CDR3 DNA reads as TGTGCCAGTAGTATTCCGGGACTAGCGGGCCTGATCAATGAGCAGTTCTTC. This sequence encodes CASSIPGLAGLINEQFF.

The chain links TRBV5-1 to TRBJ1-1; no firm D call. The germline CDR1 and CDR2 sequences are SGHRS and YFSETQ. V shed 1 base and J shed 5 bases, with 9 bases lying between them. The CDR3 extends over 13 amino acids. As DNA, the CDR3 is TGCGCCAGCAGCTTGAGAAGAGGTACTGAAGCTTTCTTT. This sequence encodes CASSLRRGTEAFF.

The chain employs TRBV28 and TRBJ2-7; D is unclear. CDR1 is MDHEN, CDR2 SYDVKM, per germline. V was shortened by 2 bases and J by 6 bases, with 8 bases between the two germline ends. The length of the CDR3 is 12 residues. CDR3 in DNA: TGTGCCAGCAGTTTACGATCGCGCGAGCAGTACTTC. Its protein product is CASSLRSREQYF.

The chain couples TRBV28 to TRBJ1-5; tentatively, D is TRBD1 (5 bases). Trimming left V 5 bases short and J 6 bases short, with 17 bases between. CDR1 is MDHEN, CDR2 SYDVKM, per germline. This CDR3 has 15 amino acids. CDR3 in DNA: TGTGCCAGCAGTCTTCCCTGGGAAAGGGGTCAGCCCCAGCATTTT. This encodes CASSLPWERGQPQHF.

The CDR3 sequence is CASSVVPNTEAFF. DNA of the CDR3: TGTGCCAGCAGCGTCGTTCCCAACACTGAAGCTTTCTTT. The V and J genes are TRBV14 and TRBJ1-1, with unresolved D. This CDR3 contains 13 residues. Trimming stripped 5 bases from V and 2 bases from J, with 9 bases between. From germline, CDR1 is SGHDN and CDR2 FVKESK. Full variable domain (remainder filled in from reference TRBV14 and TRBJ1-1): EAGVTQFPSHSVIEKGQTVTLRCDPISGHDNLYWYRRVMGKEIKFLLHFVKESKQDESGMPNNRFLAERTGGTYSTLKVQPAELEDSGVYFCASSVVPNTEAFFGQGTRLTVV.

This clone was seen only once. V is TRBV28 and J is TRBJ1-2, with D unresolved. Trimming removed 4 bases at V and 8 bases at J, with 11 bases between. Germline assignment: CDR1 MDHEN and CDR2 SYDVKM. CDR3 length equals 12 residues. CDR3 loop: CASSSDLRGYTF. Here the CDR3 DNA reads TGTGCCAGCAGTTCGGATTTGCGGGGCTACACCTTC.

This chain links TRBV27 with TRBJ1-3; D is unclear. This CDR3 comprises 14 residues. Germline V lookup: CDR1 MNHEY, CDR2 SMNVEV (reference sequence). V was clipped by 2 bases and J by 4 bases, with 9 bases between them. CDR3 in DNA: TGTGCCAGCAGTTTACTGGGAGAAGGAAACACCATATATTTT. As protein: CASSLLGEGNTIYF.

The chain has TRBV24-1 and TRBJ1-2; D is ambiguous. The CDR3 is 12 residues long. Germline CDR1 is KGHDR and CDR2 is SFDVKD. Between the trimmed V and J ends, which lost 9 bases and 2 bases, there was a span of 9 bases. Here the CDR3 DNA reads TGTGCCACCTCAATGGCAAACTATGGCTACACCTTC. Translation gives CATSMANYGYTF.

The V and J genes are TRBV2 and TRBJ1-1; D gene ambiguous. Trimming took off 7 bases at V and 8 bases at J, with 23 bases between the two ends. Germline-derived CDR1 and CDR2 are SNHLY and FYNNEI. CDR3 length: 15 amino acids. The DNA of the CDR3 is TGTGCCAGCACCGGAGTGGCGTGGCGGGGAACCGAAGCTTTCTTT. As protein: CASTGVAWRGTEAFF.

The chain couples TRBV6-2 or TRBV6-3 to TRBJ2-1; 7 nucleotides agree with TRBD2. J lost 5 bases, V lost 5 bases, and 6 bases had no gene match. The germline V gene has CDR1 MNHEY and CDR2 SVGEGT. CDR3 length: 14 residues. The CDR3 sequence: CASSITSANNEQFF. The CDR3 DNA follows: TGTGCCAGCAGTATAACTAGCGCAAACAATGAGCAGTTCTTC.

This chain connects TRBV5-1 to TRBJ2-3, with TRBD2 matching over 13 bases. CDR3 size: 18 residues. Germline CDR1 SGHRS, CDR2 YFSETQ. V trimming: 6 bases; J trimming: 0 bases; junction bases outside the gene matches: 10. The DNA of the CDR3 is TGCGCCAGCACCGGGGGACTAGCGGGACACTATAGCACAGATACGCAGTATTTT. This sequence encodes CASTGGLAGHYSTDTQYF.

The rearrangement uses TRBV3-1 (or the pseudogene TRBV3-2) and TRBJ1-6; the match to TRBD1 covers 9 bases. V shed 3 bases, J shed 4 bases, and the junction held 4 bases outside the gene matches. The V gene's germline CDR1 is LGHDT and CDR2 YNNKEL (reference sequence). The CDR3 contains 16 residues. The CDR3 bases are TGTGCCAGCAGCCAGTACAGGGGGCTGTATAATTCACCCCTCCACTTT. It specifies CASSQYRGLYNSPLHF.

The V call is TRBV28, the J call TRBJ2-7; 9 nucleotides agree with TRBD1. The CDR3 consists of 15 residues. V lost 5 bases and J lost 5; bases outside the gene matches: 10. Germline V gives CDR1 MDHEN, CDR2 SYDVKM. DNA of the CDR3: TGTGCCAGCAGTACGACCGGGACAGGGACGGACGAGCAGTACTTC. Encoded protein: CASSTTGTGTDEQYF.

V and J are TRBV19 and TRBJ1-3; D possibly corresponds to TRBD1 (5 bases). CDR3 length equals 17 residues. Per germline, CDR1 LNHDA and CDR2 SQIVND (reference sequence). Deletions cut 6 bases from V and 2 bases from J, with 20 bases between. The CDR3, as DNA: TGTGCCAGTAGACCCCCGGCAGGGTTGTTGCCTGGAAACACCATATATTTT. This encodes CASRPPAGLLPGNTIYF.

The rearrangement links TRBV2 to TRBJ1-5; D possibly corresponds to TRBD1 (6 bases). Trimming took off 4 bases at V and 5 bases at J, with 12 bases between the two ends. The CDR3 runs 14 residues. Germline CDR1 SNHLY, CDR2 FYNNEI. The CDR3 loop is CASSAMRTDQPQHF. CDR3 coding DNA: TGTGCCAGCAGTGCGATGCGGACAGATCAGCCCCAGCATTTT.

This rearrangement joins TRBV11-3 to TRBJ2-3; D unresolved. The CDR3 sequence is 14 residues long. Germline V gives CDR1 SGHNT, CDR2 YENEEA. V lost 5 bases and J lost 4, with 13 bases in between. CDR3 in amino acids: CASSPPGSPDTQYF. The CDR3 nucleotides are TGTGCCAGCAGCCCCCCGGGTAGTCCAGATACGCAGTATTTT.

The chain uses TRBV18 and TRBJ2-3; 7 nucleotides align to TRBD1. Germline CDR1 and CDR2: KGHSH and LQKENI. CDR3 size: 12 residues. Losses at the gene ends were 5 bases for V and 9 bases for J; bases not matched to a gene: 5. DNA of the CDR3: TGTGCCAGCTCAACAGACAGGGCGACGCAGTATTTT. This gives the protein CASSTDRATQYF.

The V gene is TRBV2, the J gene TRBJ2-5, with TRBD2 matching over 9 bases. This CDR3 spans 16 amino acids. Germline CDR1 and CDR2: SNHLY and FYNNEI. V was pared by 1 base and J by 1 base, with 4 bases of the junction left unmatched. This CDR3 reads CASSEEAGGSQETQYF. As DNA, the CDR3 is TGTGCCAGCAGTGAAGAAGCGGGAGGATCCCAAGAGACCCAGTACTTC.

The rearrangement uses TRBV18 and TRBJ1-3, with a weak D call TRBD1 (5 bases). Trimming took 6 bases from V and 4 from J, leaving 19 bases between them. Germline-derived CDR1 and CDR2 are KGHSH and LQKENI. The CDR3 has 16 amino acids. The CDR3 is CASSGGGTYAGNTIYF. The CDR3 region has the DNA TGTGCCAGCTCGGGAGGCGGGACGTATGCGGGAAACACCATATATTTT. The full variable domain, in which reference TRBV18 and TRBJ1-3 provide the parts outside the CDR3, is NAGVMQNPRHLVRRRGQEARLRCSPMKGHSHVYWYRQLPEEGLKFMVYLQKENIIDESGMPKERFSAEFPKEGPSILRIQQVVRGDSAAYFCASSGGGTYAGNTIYFGEGSWLTVV.